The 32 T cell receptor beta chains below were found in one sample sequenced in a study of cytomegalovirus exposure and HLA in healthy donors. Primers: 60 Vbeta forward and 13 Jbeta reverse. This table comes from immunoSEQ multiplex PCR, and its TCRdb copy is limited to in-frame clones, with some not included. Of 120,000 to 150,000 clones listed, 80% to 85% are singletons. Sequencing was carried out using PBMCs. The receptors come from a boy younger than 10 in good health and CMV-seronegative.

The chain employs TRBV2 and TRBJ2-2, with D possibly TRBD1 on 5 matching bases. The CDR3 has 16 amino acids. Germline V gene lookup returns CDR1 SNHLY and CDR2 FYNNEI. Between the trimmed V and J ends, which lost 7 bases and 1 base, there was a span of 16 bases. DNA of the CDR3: TGTGCCAGCAAGGGGTTTCGGCAGGTGAACACCGGGGAGCTGTTTTTT. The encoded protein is CASKGFRQVNTGELFF.

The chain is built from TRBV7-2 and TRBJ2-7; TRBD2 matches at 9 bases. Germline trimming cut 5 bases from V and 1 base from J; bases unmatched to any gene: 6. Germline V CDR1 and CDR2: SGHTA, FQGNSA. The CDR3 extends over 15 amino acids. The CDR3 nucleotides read TGTGCCAGCAGCACCCTAGCGGGATCATCCTACGAGCAGTACTTC. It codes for CASSTLAGSSYEQYF.

CDR3 nucleotides: TGTGCCAGCAGTTGGGGACTAGCCGCGTCTCGCGAGCAGTACTTC. Translating it yields CASSWGLAASREQYF. The rearrangement joins TRBV6-5 to TRBJ2-7; 9 bases match TRBD2. V was pared by 4 bases and J by 6 bases, with 10 bases of the junction left unmatched. The germline CDR1 and CDR2 sequences are MNHEY and SVGAGI. This CDR3 comprises 15 residues.

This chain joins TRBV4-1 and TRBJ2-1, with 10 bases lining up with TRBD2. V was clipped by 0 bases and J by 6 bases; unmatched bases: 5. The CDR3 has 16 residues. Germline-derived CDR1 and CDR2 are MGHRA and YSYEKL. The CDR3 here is CASSQEEAGGLNEQFF. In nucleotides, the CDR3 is TGCGCCAGCAGCCAAGAAGAAGCGGGGGGGCTCAATGAGCAGTTCTTC.

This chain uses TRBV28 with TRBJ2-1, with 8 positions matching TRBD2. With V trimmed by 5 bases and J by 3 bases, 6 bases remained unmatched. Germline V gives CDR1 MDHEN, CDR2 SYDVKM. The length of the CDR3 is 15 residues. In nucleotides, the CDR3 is TGTGCCAGCAGTCGAGGTAGCGGGGACTACAATGAGCAGTTCTTC. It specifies CASSRGSGDYNEQFF.

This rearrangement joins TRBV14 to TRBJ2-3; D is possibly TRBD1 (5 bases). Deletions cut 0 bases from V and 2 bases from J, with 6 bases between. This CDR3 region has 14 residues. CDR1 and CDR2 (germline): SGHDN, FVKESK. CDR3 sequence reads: CASSQETVTDTQYF. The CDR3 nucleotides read TGTGCCAGCAGCCAAGAGACAGTCACAGATACGCAGTATTTT.

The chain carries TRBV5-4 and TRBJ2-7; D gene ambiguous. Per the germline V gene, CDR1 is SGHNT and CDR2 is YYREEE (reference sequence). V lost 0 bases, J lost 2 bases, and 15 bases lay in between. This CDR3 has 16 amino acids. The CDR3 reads CASSLETSTSTYEQYF. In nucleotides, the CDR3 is TGTGCCAGCAGCTTGGAGACTTCCACTTCAACCTACGAGCAGTACTTC. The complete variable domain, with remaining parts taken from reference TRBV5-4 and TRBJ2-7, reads ETGVTQSPTHLIKTRGQQVTLRCSSQSGHNTVSWYQQALGQGPQFIFQYYREEENGRGNFPPRFSGLQFPNYSSELNVNALELDDSALYLCASSLETSTSTYEQYFGPGTRLTVT.

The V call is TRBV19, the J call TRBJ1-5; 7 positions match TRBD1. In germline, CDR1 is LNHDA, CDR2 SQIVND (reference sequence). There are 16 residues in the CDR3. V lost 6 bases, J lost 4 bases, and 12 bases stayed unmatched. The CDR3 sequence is CASRKDRSPANQPQHF. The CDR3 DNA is TGTGCCAGTAGGAAGGACAGGTCCCCGGCAAATCAGCCCCAGCATTTT.

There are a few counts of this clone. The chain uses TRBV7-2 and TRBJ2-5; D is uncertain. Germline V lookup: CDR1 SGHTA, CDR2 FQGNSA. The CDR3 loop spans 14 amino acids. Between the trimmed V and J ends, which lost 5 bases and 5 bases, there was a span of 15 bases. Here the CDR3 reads CASSLQLTRETQYF. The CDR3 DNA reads TGTGCCAGCAGCCTACAATTGACTCGGGAGACCCAGTACTTC.

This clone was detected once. CDR3 nucleotide sequence: TGTGCCAGCAGCGACCTTCTGGGGGGACGGGGAGGAAACACCATATATTTT. It encodes CASSDLLGGRGGNTIYF. V usage is TRBV13 and J usage is TRBJ1-3; TRBD1 is a possible D gene (5 bases). Trimming shortened V by 5 bases and J by 4 bases, and 21 bases separated the two germline ends. Per germline, CDR1 PRHDT and CDR2 FYEKMQ (reference sequence). This CDR3 is built from 17 residues.

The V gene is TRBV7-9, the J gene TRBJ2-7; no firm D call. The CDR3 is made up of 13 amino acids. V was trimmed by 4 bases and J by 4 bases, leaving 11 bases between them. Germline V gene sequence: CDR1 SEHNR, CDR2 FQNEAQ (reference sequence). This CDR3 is CASSSQARYEQYF. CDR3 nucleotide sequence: TGTGCCAGCAGCTCCCAGGCCCGGTACGAGCAGTACTTC.

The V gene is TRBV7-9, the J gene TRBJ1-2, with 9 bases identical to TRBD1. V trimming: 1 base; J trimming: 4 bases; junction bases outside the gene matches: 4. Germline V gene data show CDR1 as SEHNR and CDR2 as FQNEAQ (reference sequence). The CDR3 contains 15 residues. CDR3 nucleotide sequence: TGTGCCAGCAGCTTAGGATCGGGACAGGGCTATGGCTACACCTTC. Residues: CASSLGSGQGYGYTF.

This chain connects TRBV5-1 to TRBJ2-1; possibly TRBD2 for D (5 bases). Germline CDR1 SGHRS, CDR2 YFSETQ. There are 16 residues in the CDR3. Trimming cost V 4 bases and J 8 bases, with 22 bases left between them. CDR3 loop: CASSVPLAAGLDEQFF. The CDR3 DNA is TGCGCCAGCAGCGTCCCTTTAGCTGCGGGCTTGGATGAGCAGTTCTTC.

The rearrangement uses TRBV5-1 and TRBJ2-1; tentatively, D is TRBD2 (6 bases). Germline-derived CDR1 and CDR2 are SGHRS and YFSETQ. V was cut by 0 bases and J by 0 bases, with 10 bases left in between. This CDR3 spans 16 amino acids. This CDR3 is CASSLVAGSSYNEQFF. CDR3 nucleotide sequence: TGCGCCAGCAGCTTGGTCGCGGGGAGCTCCTACAATGAGCAGTTCTTC.

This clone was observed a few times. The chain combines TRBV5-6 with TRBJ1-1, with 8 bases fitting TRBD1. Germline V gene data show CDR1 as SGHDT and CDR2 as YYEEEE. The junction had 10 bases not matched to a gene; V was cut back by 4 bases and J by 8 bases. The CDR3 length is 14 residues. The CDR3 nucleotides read TGTGCCAGCAGCGGAGCAACAGGGGGTTCAGAAGCTTTCTTT. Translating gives CASSGATGGSEAFF.

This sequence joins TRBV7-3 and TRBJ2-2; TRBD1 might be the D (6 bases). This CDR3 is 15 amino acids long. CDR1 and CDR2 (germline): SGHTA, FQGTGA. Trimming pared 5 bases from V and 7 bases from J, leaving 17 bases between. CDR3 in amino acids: CASSPVRDIHGELFF. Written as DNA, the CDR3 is TGTGCCAGCAGCCCGGTCCGGGACATTCACGGGGAGCTGTTTTTT.

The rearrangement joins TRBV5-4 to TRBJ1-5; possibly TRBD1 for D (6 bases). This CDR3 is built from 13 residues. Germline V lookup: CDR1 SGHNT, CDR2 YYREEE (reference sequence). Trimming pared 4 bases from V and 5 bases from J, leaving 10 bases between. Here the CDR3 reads CASSVQGDQPQHF. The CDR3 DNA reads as TGTGCCAGCAGCGTACAGGGTGATCAGCCCCAGCATTTT.

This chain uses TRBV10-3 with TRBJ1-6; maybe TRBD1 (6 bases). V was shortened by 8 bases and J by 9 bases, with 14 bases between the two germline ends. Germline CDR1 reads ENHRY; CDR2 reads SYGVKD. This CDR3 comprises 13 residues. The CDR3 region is CAIARDNPSPLHF. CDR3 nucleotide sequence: TGTGCCATCGCTCGGGACAATCCTTCACCCCTCCACTTT.

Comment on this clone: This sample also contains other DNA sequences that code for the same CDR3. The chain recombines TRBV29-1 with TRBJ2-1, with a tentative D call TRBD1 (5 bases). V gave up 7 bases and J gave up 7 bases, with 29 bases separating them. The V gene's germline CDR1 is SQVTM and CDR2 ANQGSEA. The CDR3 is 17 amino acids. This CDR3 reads CSELKAVGPLSGNEQFF. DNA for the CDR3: TGCAGCGAACTAAAGGCTGTGGGGCCGCTAAGTGGTAATGAGCAGTTCTTC.

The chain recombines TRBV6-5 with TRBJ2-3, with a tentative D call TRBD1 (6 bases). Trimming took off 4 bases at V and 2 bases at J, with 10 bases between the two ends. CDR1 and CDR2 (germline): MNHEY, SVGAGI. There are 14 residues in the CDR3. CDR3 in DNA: TGTGCCAGCAGTTTAGGACAGTACACAGATACGCAGTATTTT. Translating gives CASSLGQYTDTQYF.

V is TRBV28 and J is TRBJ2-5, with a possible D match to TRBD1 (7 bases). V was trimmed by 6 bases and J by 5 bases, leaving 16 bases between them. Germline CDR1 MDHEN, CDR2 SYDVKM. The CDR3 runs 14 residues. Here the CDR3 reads CASRDRDFPETQYF. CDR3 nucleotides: TGTGCCAGCAGAGACAGGGACTTCCCCGAGACCCAGTACTTC.

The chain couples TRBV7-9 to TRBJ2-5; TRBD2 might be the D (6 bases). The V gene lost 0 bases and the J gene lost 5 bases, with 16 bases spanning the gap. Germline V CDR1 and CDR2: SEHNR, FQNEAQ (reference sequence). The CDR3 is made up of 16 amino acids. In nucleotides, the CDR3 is TGTGCCAGCAGCTTAGCTGTTAGCGGTGGCGGGGAGACCCAGTACTTC. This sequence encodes CASSLAVSGGGETQYF.

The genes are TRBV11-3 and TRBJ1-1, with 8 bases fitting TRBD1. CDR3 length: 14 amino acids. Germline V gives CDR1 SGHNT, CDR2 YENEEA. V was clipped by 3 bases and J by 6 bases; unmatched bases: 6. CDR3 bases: TGTGCCAGCAGCTTCCGGACAGGGACCTCTGAAGCTTTCTTT. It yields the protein CASSFRTGTSEAFF.

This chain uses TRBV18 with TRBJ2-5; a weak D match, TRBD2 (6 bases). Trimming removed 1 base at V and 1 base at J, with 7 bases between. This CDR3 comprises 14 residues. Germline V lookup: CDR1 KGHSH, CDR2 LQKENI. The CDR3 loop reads CASSPLGGQETQYF. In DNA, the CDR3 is TGTGCCAGCTCACCACTGGGGGGCCAAGAGACCCAGTACTTC. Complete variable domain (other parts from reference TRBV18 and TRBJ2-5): NAGVMQNPRHLVRRRGQEARLRCSPMKGHSHVYWYRQLPEEGLKFMVYLQKENIIDESGMPKERFSAEFPKEGPSILRIQQVVRGDSAAYFCASSPLGGQETQYFGPGTRLLVL.

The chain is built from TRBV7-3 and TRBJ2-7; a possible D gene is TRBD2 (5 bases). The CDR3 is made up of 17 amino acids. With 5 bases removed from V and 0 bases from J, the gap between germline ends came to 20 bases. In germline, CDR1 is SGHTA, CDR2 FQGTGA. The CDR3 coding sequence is TGTGCCAGCAGCCCCAATAATCAGAGGGCAGTCTCCTACGAGCAGTACTTC. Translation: CASSPNNQRAVSYEQYF.

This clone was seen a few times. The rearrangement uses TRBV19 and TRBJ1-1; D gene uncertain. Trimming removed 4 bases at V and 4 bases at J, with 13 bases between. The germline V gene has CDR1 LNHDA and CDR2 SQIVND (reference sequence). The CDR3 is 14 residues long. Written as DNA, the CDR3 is TGTGCCAGTAGTAACGGCGGCAGAGGCACTGAAGCTTTCTTT. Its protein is CASSNGGRGTEAFF.

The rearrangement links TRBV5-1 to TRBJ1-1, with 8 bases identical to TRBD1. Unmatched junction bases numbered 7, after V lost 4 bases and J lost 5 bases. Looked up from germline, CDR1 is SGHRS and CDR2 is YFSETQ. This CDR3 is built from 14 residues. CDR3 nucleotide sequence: TGCGCCAGCAGCATCGGACAGGGTTGGACTGAAGCTTTCTTT. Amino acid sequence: CASSIGQGWTEAFF.

CDR3 bases: TGTGCCAGCAGTGACGGGACACTCACTGTGAACACTGAAGCTTTCTTT. The encoded protein is CASSDGTLTVNTEAFF. This chain links TRBV2 with TRBJ1-1, with D perhaps matching TRBD1 (6 bases). CDR3 length: 16 residues. Germline CDR1 reads SNHLY; CDR2 reads FYNNEI. V was trimmed by 3 bases and J by 0 bases, leaving 14 bases between them. The variable domain in full, completed from reference TRBV2 and TRBJ1-1, reads EPEVTQTPSHQVTQMGQEVILRCVPISNHLYFYWYRQILGQKVEFLVSFYNNEISEKSEIFDDQFSVERPDGSNFTLKIRSTKLEDSAMYFCASSDGTLTVNTEAFFGQGTRLTVV.

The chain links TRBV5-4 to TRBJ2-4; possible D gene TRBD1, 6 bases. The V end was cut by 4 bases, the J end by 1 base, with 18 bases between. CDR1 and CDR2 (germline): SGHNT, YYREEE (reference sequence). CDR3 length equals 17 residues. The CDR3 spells CASSLMGQGKAKNIQYF. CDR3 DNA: TGTGCCAGCAGCCTGATGGGGCAGGGGAAGGCCAAAAACATTCAGTACTTC.

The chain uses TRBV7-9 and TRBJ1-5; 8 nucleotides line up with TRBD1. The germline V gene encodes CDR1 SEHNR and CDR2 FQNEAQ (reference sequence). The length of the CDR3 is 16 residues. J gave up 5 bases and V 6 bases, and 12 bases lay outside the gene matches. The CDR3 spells CASRRKQQGDDQPQHF. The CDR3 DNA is TGTGCCAGCAGACGCAAACAACAGGGGGACGATCAGCCCCAGCATTTT. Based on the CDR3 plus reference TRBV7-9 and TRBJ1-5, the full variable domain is DTGVSQNPRHKITKRGQNVTFRCDPISEHNRLYWYRQTLGQGPEFLTYFQNEAQLEKSRLLSDRFSAERPKGSFSTLEIQRTEQGDSAMYLCASRRKQQGDDQPQHFGDGTRLSIL.

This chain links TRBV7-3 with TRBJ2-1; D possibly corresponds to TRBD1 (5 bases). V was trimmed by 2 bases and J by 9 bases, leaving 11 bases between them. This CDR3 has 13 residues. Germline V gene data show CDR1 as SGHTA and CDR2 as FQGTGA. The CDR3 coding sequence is TGTGCCAGCAGCTTACGACAGTTCGGTGAGCAGTTCTTC. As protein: CASSLRQFGEQFF.

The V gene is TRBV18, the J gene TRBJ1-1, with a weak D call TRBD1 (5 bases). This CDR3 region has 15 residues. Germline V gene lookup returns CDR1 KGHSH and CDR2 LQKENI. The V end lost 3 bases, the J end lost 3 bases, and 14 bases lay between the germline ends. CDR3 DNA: TGTGCCAGCTCACCCGACAGTGGGTCGCACACTGAAGCTTTCTTT. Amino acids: CASSPDSGSHTEAFF.